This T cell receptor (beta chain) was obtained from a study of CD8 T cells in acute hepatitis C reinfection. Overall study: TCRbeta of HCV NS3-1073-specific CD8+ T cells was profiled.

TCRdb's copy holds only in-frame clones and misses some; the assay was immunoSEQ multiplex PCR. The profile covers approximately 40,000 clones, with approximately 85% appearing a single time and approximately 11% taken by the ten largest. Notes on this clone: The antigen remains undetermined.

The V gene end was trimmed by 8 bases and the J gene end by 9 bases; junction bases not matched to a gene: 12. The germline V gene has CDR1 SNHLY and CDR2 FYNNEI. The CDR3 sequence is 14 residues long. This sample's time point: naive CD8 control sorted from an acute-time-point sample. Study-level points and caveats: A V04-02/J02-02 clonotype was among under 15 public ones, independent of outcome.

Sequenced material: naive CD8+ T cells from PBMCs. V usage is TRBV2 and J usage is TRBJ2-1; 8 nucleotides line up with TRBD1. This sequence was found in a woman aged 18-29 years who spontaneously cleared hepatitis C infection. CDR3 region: CASPTAQGAVEQFF. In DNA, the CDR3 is TGTGCCAGCCCGACGGCGCAGGGGGCGGTTGAGCAGTTCTTC.